This paragraph covers one TCR beta chain sequence. Its antigen is not known. This record comes from a study of T cell responses to AZD1222 COVID-19 vaccine. Overall study results and limits: Rises in breadth and depth of Spike-specific TCRs came after two AZD1222 doses.

TCRdb keeps only in-frame clones here, not all; method: immunoSEQ multiplex PCR. In the table there are tens of thousands of clones, 89% of which are singletons. The germline gives CDR1 SGHRS, CDR2 YFSETQ. The CDR3 has 13 amino acids. V was cut by 6 bases and J by 5 bases, with 13 bases left in between. This specimen was peripheral blood, taken 28 days after the second AZD1222 dose. The receptor was isolated from an adult who received the AZD1222 COVID-19 vaccine. J is TRBJ2-3 and V is TRBV5-1; tentative D call: TRBD2 (6 bases). The CDR3: CASTLEGLDTQYF. CDR3 sequence (DNA): TGCGCCAGCACTTTGGAGGGACTAGATACGCAGTATTTT. The complete variable domain, with remaining parts taken from reference TRBV5-1 and TRBJ2-3, reads KAGVTQTPRYLIKTRGQQVTLSCSPISGHRSVSWYQQTPGQGLQFLFEYFSETQRNKGNFPGRFSGRQFSNSRSEMNVSTLELGDSALYLCASTLEGLDTQYFGPGTRLTVL.